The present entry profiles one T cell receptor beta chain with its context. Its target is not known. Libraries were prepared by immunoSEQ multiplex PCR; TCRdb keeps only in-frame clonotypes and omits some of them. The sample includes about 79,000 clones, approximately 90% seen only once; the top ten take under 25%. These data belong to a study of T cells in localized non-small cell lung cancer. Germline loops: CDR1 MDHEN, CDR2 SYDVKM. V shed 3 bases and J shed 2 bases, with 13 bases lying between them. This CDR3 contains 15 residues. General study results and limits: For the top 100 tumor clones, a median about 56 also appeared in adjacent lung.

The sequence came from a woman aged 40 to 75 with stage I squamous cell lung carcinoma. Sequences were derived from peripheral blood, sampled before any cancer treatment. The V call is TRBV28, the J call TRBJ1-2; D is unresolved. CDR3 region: CASSFFPGRNYGYTF. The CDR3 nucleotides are TGTGCCAGCAGTTTCTTCCCGGGCCGGAACTATGGCTACACCTTC.